This T cell receptor (beta chain) is drawn from a study of T cells in Graves' hyperthyroidism and ophthalmopathy. Findings and limits, study-wide: Ophthalmopathy cases were set apart from stable hyperthyroidism by a 13 V-J model. Most clonotypes expanded in thyroid above 0.001 were likewise present in blood.

Germline CDR1 MNHEY, CDR2 SVGEGT. Trimming pared 5 bases from V and 5 bases from J, leaving 19 bases between. The CDR3 is 15 residues long. This clonotype came up many times. Its antigen is as yet unknown. Amplified regions were TCR beta CDR3 sequences from RNA transcripts. Researchers ran a first-round RT-PCR on the TCR CDR3 using the HTBI primer set. TCRdb reanalysed the multiplex PCR reads using MiXCR and keeps one entry per CDR3 protein. The sample includes 500,000 to 550,000 distinct CDR3 sequences, 20% of them seen just once. A NOSPECS grade of at least 4, a Clinical Activity Score of at least 3 and duration under 3 months were recorded in ophthalmopathy patients. Uncontrolled infection, other autoimmune disease, pregnancy or lactation disqualified patients from enrolment.

The chain combines TRBV6-2 or TRBV6-3 with TRBJ2-7, with D possibly TRBD1 on 6 matching bases. The sequencing input was blood. This receptor was obtained from a man between 40 and 49 years old with Graves' ophthalmopathy. The CDR3 loop reads CASSQQGHSYDEQYF. For the CDR3, the DNA is TGTGCCAGCAGTCAACAGGGACACTCCTATGACGAGCAGTACTTC.